A selection of T cell receptor beta chains follows, all from one sample in a study of shared clonotypes between healthy human individuals. Using immunoSEQ multiplex PCR, the repertoire was profiled, and TCRdb retains in-frame clones only, with some absent. This repertoire shows more than 1.2 million clones, about 98.5% found once; its top ten account for 0.3% to 0.45%. The sequencing input was naive CD4+ T cells sorted from blood. The receptor source for this set is a man under 40 in good health. Both conserved end residues are trimmed from each CDR3.

j_gene: TRBJ2-5
v_gene: TRBV9
CDR3aa: ASSGHNTGQETQY

j_gene: TRBJ2-7
v_gene: TRBV4-3
CDR3aa: ASSLASGSGRKWYEQY

j_gene: TRBJ2-1
v_gene: TRBV5-4
CDR3aa: ASSPTTVTYNEQF

j_gene: TRBJ1-5
v_gene: TRBV7-9
CDR3aa: ASSTDGNQPQH

j_gene: TRBJ2-6
v_gene: TRBV5-4
CDR3aa: ASTPRGANVLT

j_gene: TRBJ1-1
v_gene: TRBV28
CDR3aa: ASSHPGQGTF

j_gene: TRBJ2-1
v_gene: TRBV5-4
CDR3aa: ASSKGQRTYNEQF

j_gene: TRBJ2-1
v_gene: TRBV6-5
CDR3aa: ASSDYLHEQF

j_gene: TRBJ2-2
v_gene: TRBV10-1
CDR3aa: ASSEHGELF

j_gene: TRBJ2-1
v_gene: TRBV9
CDR3aa: ASSGQGASYNEQF

j_gene: TRBJ2-7
v_gene: TRBV10-3
CDR3aa: AISRMAAGTSYEQY

j_gene: TRBJ2-1
v_gene: TRBV2
CDR3aa: ASIAGGIHNEQF

j_gene: TRBJ1-2
v_gene: TRBV7-6
CDR3aa: ASSLAGNSYT

j_gene: TRBJ2-1
v_gene: TRBV9
CDR3aa: ASSVDVTSSYNEQF